The 5 T cell receptor beta chains given below trace back to one sample, sequenced in a study of shared clonotypes between healthy human individuals. Method: immunoSEQ multiplex PCR; TCRdb's copy keeps in-frame clones and lacks some. The sample contains over 1.5 million clones, 95% to 99% of which appear only once. The sequenced sample consisted of naive CD4+ T cells sorted from blood. The subset here: CD45RA+ positively selected. Receptor source: a young man in good health.

The chain has TRBV7-2 and TRBJ2-3; 12 positions agree with TRBD2. The V and J ends lost 5 bases and 2 bases, in that order; junction bases with no gene match: 5. The CDR3 loop spans 16 amino acids. From germline, CDR1 is SGHTA and CDR2 FQGNSA. The CDR3 coding sequence is TGTGCCAGCAGCGACGGACTAGCGGGAACCACAGATACGCAGTATTTT. This encodes CASSDGLAGTTDTQYF.

V is TRBV5-4 and J is TRBJ1-1; D uncertain. Between the trimmed V and J ends, which lost 3 bases and 0 bases, there was a span of 9 bases. This CDR3 region has 14 residues. Germline CDR1 is SGHNT and CDR2 is YYREEE (reference sequence). The CDR3 sequence: CASSSQVLNTEAFF. For the CDR3, the DNA is TGTGCCAGCAGCTCCCAGGTCTTGAACACTGAAGCTTTCTTT. Drawing the rest from reference TRBV5-4 and TRBJ1-1, the complete variable domain is ETGVTQSPTHLIKTRGQQVTLRCSSQSGHNTVSWYQQALGQGPQFIFQYYREEENGRGNFPPRFSGLQFPNYSSELNVNALELDDSALYLCASSSQVLNTEAFFGQGTRLTVV.

V gene TRBV5-6 combines with J gene TRBJ1-3; perhaps TRBD1 as D (5 bases). Germline V lookup: CDR1 SGHDT, CDR2 YYEEEE. Trimming stripped 10 bases from V and 0 bases from J, with 14 bases between. This CDR3 region has 14 residues. The CDR3 sequence is CASQAGISGNTIYF. In DNA form, the CDR3 reads TGTGCCTCGCAGGCAGGGATCTCTGGAAACACCATATATTTT.

With regard to this clone: The same CDR3 arises from other DNA sequences in this sample as well. This chain connects TRBV15 to TRBJ2-3, with no clear D. CDR1 LNHNV and CDR2 YYDKDF come from the germline V gene (reference sequence). Between the trimmed V and J ends, which lost 0 bases and 4 bases, there was a span of 5 bases. The CDR3 consists of 13 residues. The CDR3 is CATSRDQADTQYF. The CDR3 nucleotides are TGTGCCACCAGCAGAGATCAGGCAGATACGCAGTATTTT.

This clone was found once. This sequence joins TRBV28 and TRBJ2-1; TRBD2 might be the D (5 bases). The CDR3 length is 12 residues. Trimming stripped 3 bases from V and 8 bases from J, with 8 bases between. Germline V gene lookup returns CDR1 MDHEN and CDR2 SYDVKM. The CDR3 reads CASSLAGDEQFF. The CDR3 coding sequence is TGTGCCAGCAGTTTGGCCGGGGATGAGCAGTTCTTC.